This T cell receptor (beta chain) was found in a study of blood T cell repertoires in COVID-19. Study overall: The analysed material was cDNA or gDNA that came from T cells, B-cell-depleted T cells, or PBMCs.

The germline CDR1 and CDR2 sequences are SNHLY and FYNNEI. V dropped 5 bases and J dropped 2 bases, with 10 bases sitting between them. The CDR3 contains 14 residues. Profiling relied on immunoSEQ multiplex PCR, and the TCRdb table lists in-frame clones only, not all of them. Altogether under 150,000 clones are present, 70% to 85% being singletons, with the ten largest covering 7.5%. The sequence derives from a man between 65 and 85 years old with active or convalescent COVID-19. The material sequenced was peripheral blood. V gene TRBV2 combines with J gene TRBJ2-1; weak D call: TRBD1 (5 bases). CDR3 sequence (DNA): TGTGCCAGCAGTCACGCCAGGGCCTACAATGAGCAGTTCTTC. It translates to CASSHARAYNEQFF.